This is a list of T cell receptor beta chains from one sample in a study of blood T cell repertoires in COVID-19. TCRdb keeps only in-frame clones here, not all; method: immunoSEQ multiplex PCR. Of about 150,000 clones listed, roughly 80% are singletons. Source material: peripheral blood. These receptors were taken from a woman aged 55-69 years with acute or convalescent COVID-19. Each CDR3 is given with its conserved first and last residue. A D gene is named only where the DNA matches it firmly. Clone sizes are given selectively: once, few, many, or a class where the clone is expanded.

TGTGCCAGCAGTGAACGGGGGGCGGGTCCGGATACGCAGTATTTT CASSERGAGPDTQYF NA TRBJ2-3 NA TRBV6-4
TGTGCCAGCAGGAGTCCCGGGACAGGGGACGAAAAACTGTTTTTT CASRSPGTGDEKLFF TRBD1 TRBJ1-4 NA TRBV4-2
TGTGCCAGCAGCTTAATGCGGGGGGGCCTCGTTACGCAGTATTTT CASSLMRGGLVTQYF TRBD2 TRBJ2-3 NA TRBV11-2
TGTGCCAGCAGCTTACAACAGGGGGAAGCTTTCTTT CASSLQQGEAFF TRBD1 TRBJ1-1 NA TRBV7-9
TGTGTCAGCAGAAGGACAGGGGTTGATGGCTACACCTTC CVSRRTGVDGYTF TRBD1 TRBJ1-2 NA TRBV12-3/TRBV12-4
TGTGCTAGCAGCCCGACTAGCGGGGGAGGTCTGGAGACCCAGTACTTC CASSPTSGGGLETQYF TRBD2 TRBJ2-5 once TRBV7-7
TGTGCCAGCAGCCAAGACACTAGCGGGGGAGGTAATGAGCAGTTCTTC CASSQDTSGGGNEQFF TRBD2 TRBJ2-1 NA TRBV4-2
TGTGCCAGTAGTATAGGACAGGGGGCGCAGGAGCAGTTCTTC CASSIGQGAQEQFF TRBD1 TRBJ2-1 NA TRBV19
TGTGCCAGCAGCTTAGGTGTCGGGACAGATGGTGAGCAGTTCTTC CASSLGVGTDGEQFF TRBD1 TRBJ2-1 NA TRBV7-9
TGTGCCAGCAGCCCTTTAATATCTGGGGCCAACGTCCTGACTTTC CASSPLISGANVLTF NA TRBJ2-6 NA TRBV3-1/TRBV3-2
TGTGCCAGCAGCGAAGACAGGGCAAATTCACCCCTCCACTTT CASSEDRANSPLHF TRBD1 TRBJ1-6 once TRBV5-6
TGTGCCATCAGTGACCCAGGGGGGCTTAACTATGGCTACACCTTC CAISDPGGLNYGYTF TRBD1 TRBJ1-2 NA TRBV10-3
TGTGCCCTAAACAGGGGGGAGAGTGGCTACACCTTC CALNRGESGYTF TRBD1 TRBJ1-2 NA TRBV19
TGTGCCAGCAGCTTCGGAGGGAACACTGAAGCTTTCTTT CASSFGGNTEAFF NA TRBJ1-1 NA TRBV7-9
TGTGCCAGCAGCTTCCGACAGGGGGGCAATCAGCCCCAGCATTTT CASSFRQGGNQPQHF TRBD1 TRBJ1-5 NA TRBV5-5
TGTGCCATCAGTGAATTCGGGGAGGATGAGCAGTTCTTC CAISEFGEDEQFF NA TRBJ2-1 NA TRBV10-3
TGTGCCAGCAGCTCCGGGAGGGGGGGCCGATCACCCCTCCACTTT CASSSGRGGRSPLHF NA TRBJ1-6 NA TRBV7-3
TGTGCCAGTAGTCCCCCGAAGGGGTACGGCTACACCTTC CASSPPKGYGYTF NA TRBJ1-2 NA TRBV19
TGCAGTGCAGGGACAGGGAGCGAGCAGTACTTC CSAGTGSEQYF TRBD1 TRBJ2-7 NA TRBV20-1
TGTGCCAGCAGTTTAACAGCCTACGAGCAGTACTTC CASSLTAYEQYF NA TRBJ2-7 once TRBV28
TGTGCCAGCAGCGGCGGGGTCAGTACCAAAAACATTCAGTACTTC CASSGGVSTKNIQYF NA TRBJ2-4 few TRBV11-2
TGTGCCAGCAGTATACAGGGGTTGAACTATGGCTACACCTTC CASSIQGLNYGYTF TRBD1 TRBJ1-2 NA TRBV2
TGTGCCAGCTCACCATGGGTGGGAGGCACTGAAGCTTTCTTT CASSPWVGGTEAFF NA TRBJ1-1 NA TRBV18
TGTGCCAGTATGGGACTTGGGGACAATGAGCAGTTCTTC CASMGLGDNEQFF NA TRBJ2-1 NA TRBV19
TGTGCCAGCAGTTTTAGAGCCTATAGCAATCAGCCCCAGCATTTT CASSFRAYSNQPQHF NA TRBJ1-5 NA TRBV6-5
TGTGCCAGCAGCCAAGAGGGGGGACCCTACAATGAGCAGTTCTTC CASSQEGGPYNEQFF NA TRBJ2-1 NA TRBV3-1/TRBV3-2
TGTGCCAGCAGTGACCCTGCGACTGAAGCTTTCTTT CASSDPATEAFF NA TRBJ1-1 NA TRBV2
TGTGCCAGTACCCTAGGGAGGGGCTATGGCTACACCTTC CASTLGRGYGYTF NA TRBJ1-2 few TRBV19
TGTGCCAGCAGTTCTGACATGGGGGCCGGGAACACTGAAGCTTTCTTT CASSSDMGAGNTEAFF NA TRBJ1-1 NA TRBV6-2/TRBV6-3
TGTGCCAGCAGTTCCCTTTACACAGATACGCAGTATTTT CASSSLYTDTQYF NA TRBJ2-3 once TRBV6-5
TGTGCCAGCAGTCGCCCAGGTTATTCTGAAGCTTTCTTT CASSRPGYSEAFF NA TRBJ1-1 few TRBV5-4
TGTGCCAGCAGTGGTTCGGGCACTGAAGCTTTCTTT CASSGSGTEAFF NA TRBJ1-1 NA TRBV7-9
TGTGCCAGCAGCGTAGGAGTAAGCGGGGGCCACACAGATACGCAGTATTTT CASSVGVSGGHTDTQYF TRBD2 TRBJ2-3 NA TRBV9
TGTGCCAGCAGCTTCGGGACAGGGCCCACTGAAGCTTTCTTT CASSFGTGPTEAFF TRBD1 TRBJ1-1 once TRBV7-9
TGTGCCAGCTGGGGGGGCGTGGGGAATGAGCAGTTCTTC CASWGGVGNEQFF NA TRBJ2-1 NA TRBV6-4
TGTGCCACCAGTGACGGCAGGGTCGAGGACTATGGCTACACCTTC CATSDGRVEDYGYTF NA TRBJ1-2 NA TRBV24-1
TGTGCCAGCAGACTAGCGGGGGCTGGAGATACGCAGTATTTT CASRLAGAGDTQYF TRBD2 TRBJ2-3 NA TRBV6-5
TGTGCCAGCAGCGATCTCCGGGACAGGGCGTTAATGAACACTGAAGCTTTCTTT CASSDLRDRALMNTEAFF TRBD1 TRBJ1-1 once TRBV14
TGCGCCAGCAGCCAAGAGGGAAGGGGTGGTATCGGGGAGCTGTTTTTT CASSQEGRGGIGELFF NA TRBJ2-2 once TRBV4-1
TGTGCCAGCAGCTTAGCGTACCCGGGCTACGAGCAGTACTTC CASSLAYPGYEQYF NA TRBJ2-7 NA TRBV7-9
TGTGCCAGCAGCTTCTTAGCTGTAGCTAACTATGGCTACACCTTC CASSFLAVANYGYTF NA TRBJ1-2 NA TRBV7-2
TGCGCCAGCAGCCAAGATCGGCAGGCGCCTATTTCACCCCTCCACTTT CASSQDRQAPISPLHF NA TRBJ1-6 NA TRBV4-1
TGCGCCAGCAGCTATACAGGGAACCCCTACAATGAGCAGTTCTTC CASSYTGNPYNEQFF NA TRBJ2-1 NA TRBV5-1
TGTGCCACCAGTGAAAGACAGTGGAGTGGCTACACCTTC CATSERQWSGYTF NA TRBJ1-2 NA TRBV24-1
TGTGCCAGCAGCACAACAGGGGTTCAGCCCCAGCATTTT CASSTTGVQPQHF TRBD1 TRBJ1-5 NA TRBV7-2
TGTGCCAGCAGACAGGGACCCTACGAGCAGTACTTC CASRQGPYEQYF NA TRBJ2-7 few TRBV6-5
TGTGCCAGCCCTCCCTCGGGCAGGGGTAGCGCTGAAGCTTTCTTT CASPPSGRGSAEAFF NA TRBJ1-1 NA TRBV28
TGTGCCAGTAGTAAAACTAGCACCAATGAGCAGTTCTTC CASSKTSTNEQFF NA TRBJ2-1 NA TRBV19
TGTGCCAGCAGCTCCCGGGACACCAGCACAGATACGCAGTATTTT CASSSRDTSTDTQYF NA TRBJ2-3 few TRBV7-9
TGTGCCAGCAGCCTCCGGGACAGAGACTACAATGAGCAGTTCTTC CASSLRDRDYNEQFF TRBD1 TRBJ2-1 NA TRBV9
TGTGCCAGCAGAGAAGGCCTCTATGGCTACACCTTC CASREGLYGYTF NA TRBJ1-2 large TRBV25-1
TGTGCCTGGAGTAGAGGGCACCTGAACACTGAAGCTTTCTTT CAWSRGHLNTEAFF NA TRBJ1-1 NA TRBV30
TGTGCTTACGATCGGGTGGAAAAACTGTTTTTT CAYDRVEKLFF NA TRBJ1-4 few TRBV7-9